The sample holds a few counts of the clone carrying this TCR beta chain. Its target is unknown. There are 14 residues in the CDR3. V lost 2 bases and J 9 bases, leaving 14 bases between the germline ends. Looked up from germline, CDR1 is MDHEN and CDR2 is SYDVKM. The data stem from a study of tumour-infiltrating T cells in Burkitt lymphoma. Study in general: All epidemiological Burkitt lymphoma subtypes were represented in the cohort. Overall and progression-free survival were predicted by productive clonality.

Data came from immunoSEQ multiplex PCR; TCRdb stores just in-frame clones and leaves some out. The top ten clones hold about 4.5% of a sample with about 610 clones, 15% to 20% of them seen once. Notes on the study in general: Several public clonotypes recurred in numerous Burkitt lymphoma patients.

Sequenced material: tumor tissue. This sequence originates from a human donor with Burkitt lymphoma. The V and J genes are TRBV28 and TRBJ2-4, with D possibly matching TRBD1 (6 bases). In DNA, the CDR3 is TGTGCCAGCAGTTTAAACAACAGGGCCGGCATTCAGTACTTC. Protein: CASSLNNRAGIQYF.